This TCR beta chain emerged from a study of CD8+CD57+ T cells in acquired aplastic anemia. Study results and limitations: Patients and controls had CD8+ Simpson's diversity values that were not significantly distinct.

Patients chosen for sequencing had CD8+CD57+ cells that had expanded, as shown by flow cytometry. Among the patients, none had received any therapy at the time of blood sampling. Genomic DNA was employed as the template in profiling TCR beta VDJ and CDR3. TCRdb independently ran MiXCR on the reads; one entry per CDR3 protein. This table holds about 240,000 distinct CDR3 sequences, around 45% found once. About this clonotype itself: Its antigen remains unknown.

The material sequenced was sorted CD4+, CD8+, or CD8+CD57+ T cells (not recorded which) from PBMCs. This clonotype was obtained from a human donor with aplastic anemia.

The CDR3 DNA reads as TGTGCCAGCACCGCCGCTCCAGGGAACTATGGCTACACCTTC. As protein: CASTAAPGNYGYTF. The rearrangement uses TRBV24-1 and TRBJ1-2; the D gene is possibly TRBD1 (5 bases). The CDR3 runs to 14 residues. Germline V gene data show CDR1 as KGHDR and CDR2 as SFDVKD. Deletions cut 11 bases from V and 2 bases from J, with 17 bases between.